This TCR beta chain was identified in a study of cytotoxic CD8 clonotypes in ibrutinib-treated CLL. As for the study in general: Outcomes included some 25 partial and 2 complete responses; after median approximately six years, 14 stayed remitted and about 12 progressed. Findings of the study overall: Upon ibrutinib response clonality rose, and upon progression it fell back toward baseline. Baseline clonality, higher than in age-matched healthy donors, tracked circulating CD8+ T-cell counts.

V was trimmed by 4 bases and J by 3 bases, leaving 8 bases between them. CDR1 is SGHRS, CDR2 YFSETQ, per germline. The CDR3 covers 12 residues. Deep sequencing aimed at 1 in 200,000 to 1 in 1 million T cells' resolution. Measured with immunoSEQ multiplex PCR; TCRdb has only the in-frame clones, and not every one. The sample carries 7,900 or so clones, approximately 79% recorded once. A note on this clone: The antigen is not known.

The chain recombines TRBV5-1 with TRBJ2-7; no firm D call. The TCR sequence derives from a human donor with chronic lymphocytic leukemia. The specimen was PBMCs, collected before ibrutinib treatment. The CDR3 coding sequence is TGCGCCAGCAGCATGAACTTCTACGAGCAGTACTTC. Protein: CASSMNFYEQYF.